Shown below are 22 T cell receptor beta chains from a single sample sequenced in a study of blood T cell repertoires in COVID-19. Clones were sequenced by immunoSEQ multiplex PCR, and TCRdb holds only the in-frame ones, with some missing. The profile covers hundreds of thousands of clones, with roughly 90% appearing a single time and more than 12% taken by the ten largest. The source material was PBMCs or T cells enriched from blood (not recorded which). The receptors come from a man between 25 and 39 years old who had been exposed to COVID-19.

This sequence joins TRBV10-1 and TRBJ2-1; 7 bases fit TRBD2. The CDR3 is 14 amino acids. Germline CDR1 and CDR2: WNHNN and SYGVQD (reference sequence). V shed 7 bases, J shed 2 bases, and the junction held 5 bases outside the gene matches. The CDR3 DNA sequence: TGCGCCAGCACCCCCAGCGGGGCCTACAATGAGCAGTTCTTC. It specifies CASTPSGAYNEQFF.

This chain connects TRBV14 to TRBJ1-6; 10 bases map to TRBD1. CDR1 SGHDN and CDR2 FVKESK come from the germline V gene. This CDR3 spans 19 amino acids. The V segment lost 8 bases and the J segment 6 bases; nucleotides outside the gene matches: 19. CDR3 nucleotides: TGTGCCAGCGGCCCCCTGGACAGGGGGACGGTCCGGGCTAATTCACCCCTCCACTTT. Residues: CASGPLDRGTVRANSPLHF.

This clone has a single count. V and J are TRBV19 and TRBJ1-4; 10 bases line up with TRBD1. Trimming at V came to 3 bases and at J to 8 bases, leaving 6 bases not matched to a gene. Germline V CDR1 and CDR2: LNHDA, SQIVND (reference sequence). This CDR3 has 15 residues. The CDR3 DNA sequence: TGTGCCAGTAGTATTCCGGGACAGGGGCACGAAAAACTGTTTTTT. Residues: CASSIPGQGHEKLFF. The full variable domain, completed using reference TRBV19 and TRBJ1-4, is DGGITQSPKYLFRKEGQNVTLSCEQNLNHDAMYWYRQDPGQGLRLIYYSQIVNDFQKGDIAEGYSVSREKKESFPLTVTSAQKNPTAFYLCASSIPGQGHEKLFFGSGTQLSVL.

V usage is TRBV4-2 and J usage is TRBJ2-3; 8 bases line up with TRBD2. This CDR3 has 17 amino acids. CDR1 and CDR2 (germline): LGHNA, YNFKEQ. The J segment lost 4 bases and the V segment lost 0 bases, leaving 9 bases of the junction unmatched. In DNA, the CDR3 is TGTGCCAGCAGCCAAGATGGCCCCGGGGGGGTGTCAGATACGCAGTATTTT. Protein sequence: CASSQDGPGGVSDTQYF.

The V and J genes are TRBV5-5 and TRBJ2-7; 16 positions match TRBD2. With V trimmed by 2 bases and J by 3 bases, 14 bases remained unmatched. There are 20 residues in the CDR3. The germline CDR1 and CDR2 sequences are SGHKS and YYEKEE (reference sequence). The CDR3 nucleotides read TGTGCCAGCAGCTTAGGCCCGGGACTAGCGGGGGGGGCCCTAGTCTACGAGCAGTACTTC. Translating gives CASSLGPGLAGGALVYEQYF.

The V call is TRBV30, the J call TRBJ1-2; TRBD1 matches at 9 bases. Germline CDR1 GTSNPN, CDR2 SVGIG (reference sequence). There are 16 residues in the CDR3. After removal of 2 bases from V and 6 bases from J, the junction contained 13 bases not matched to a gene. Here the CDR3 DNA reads TGTGCCTGGAGTACCGAGGTGGGACAGGGTGTCGATGGCTACACCTTC. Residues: CAWSTEVGQGVDGYTF.

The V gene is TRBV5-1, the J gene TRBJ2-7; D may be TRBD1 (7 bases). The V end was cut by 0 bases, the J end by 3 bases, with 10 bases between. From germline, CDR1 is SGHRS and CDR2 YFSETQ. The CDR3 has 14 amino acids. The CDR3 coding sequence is TGCGCCAGCAGCTTGGACAGGGGACTCTACGAGCAGTACTTC. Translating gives CASSLDRGLYEQYF.

CDR3 in amino acids: CASNQGLGTDTQYF. The DNA for the CDR3 is TGCGCCAGCAACCAGGGTTTGGGGACAGATACGCAGTATTTT. This sequence joins TRBV5-1 and TRBJ2-3, with D perhaps TRBD1 (5 bases). Germline V gives CDR1 SGHRS, CDR2 YFSETQ. The length of the CDR3 is 14 residues. The V gene lost 6 bases and the J gene lost 3 bases, with 14 bases spanning the gap.

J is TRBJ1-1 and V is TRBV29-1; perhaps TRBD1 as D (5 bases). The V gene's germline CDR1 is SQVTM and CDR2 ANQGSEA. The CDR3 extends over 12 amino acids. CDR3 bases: TGCAGAACTTCGGGGGTGGACACTGAAGCTTTCTTT. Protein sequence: CRTSGVDTEAFF.

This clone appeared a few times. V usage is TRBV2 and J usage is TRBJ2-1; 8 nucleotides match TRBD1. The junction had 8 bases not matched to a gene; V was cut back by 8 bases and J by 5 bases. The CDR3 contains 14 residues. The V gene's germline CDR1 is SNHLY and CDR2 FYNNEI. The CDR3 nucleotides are TGTGCCAGCCGTGTGGACAGGGTTAACAATGAGCAGTTCTTC. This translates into CASRVDRVNNEQFF.

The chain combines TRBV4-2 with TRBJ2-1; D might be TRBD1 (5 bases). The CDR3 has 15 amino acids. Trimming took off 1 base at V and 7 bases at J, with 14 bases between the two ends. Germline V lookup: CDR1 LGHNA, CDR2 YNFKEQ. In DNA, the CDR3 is TGTGCCAGCAGCCAAGGATCAGGGCTTGATAATGAGCAGTTCTTC. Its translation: CASSQGSGLDNEQFF.

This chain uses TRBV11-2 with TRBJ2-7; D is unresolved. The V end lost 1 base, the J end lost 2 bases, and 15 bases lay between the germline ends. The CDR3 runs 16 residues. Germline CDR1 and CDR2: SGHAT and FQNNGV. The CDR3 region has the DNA TGTGCCAGCAGCTTAGGACACCCAAATCGCGCCTACGAGCAGTACTTC. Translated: CASSLGHPNRAYEQYF. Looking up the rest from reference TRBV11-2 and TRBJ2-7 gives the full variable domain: EAGVAQSPRYKIIEKRQSVAFWCNPISGHATLYWYQQILGQGPKLLIQFQNNGVVDDSQLPKDRFSAERLKGVDSTLKIQPAKLEDSAVYLCASSLGHPNRAYEQYFGPGTRLTVT.

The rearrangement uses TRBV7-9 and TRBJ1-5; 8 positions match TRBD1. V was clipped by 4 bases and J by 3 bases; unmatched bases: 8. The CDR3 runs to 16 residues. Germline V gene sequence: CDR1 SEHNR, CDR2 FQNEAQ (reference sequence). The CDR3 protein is CASSSDRVGFNQPQHF. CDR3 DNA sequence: TGTGCCAGCAGCTCGGACAGGGTGGGGTTCAATCAGCCCCAGCATTTT.

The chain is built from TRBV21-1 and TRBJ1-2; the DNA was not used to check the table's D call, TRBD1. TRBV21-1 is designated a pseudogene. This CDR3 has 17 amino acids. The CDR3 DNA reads TGTGCCAGCAGCAAAGTGATAGGGACAGGGGCCCCCTATGGCTACACCTTC. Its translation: CASSKVIGTGAPYGYTF.

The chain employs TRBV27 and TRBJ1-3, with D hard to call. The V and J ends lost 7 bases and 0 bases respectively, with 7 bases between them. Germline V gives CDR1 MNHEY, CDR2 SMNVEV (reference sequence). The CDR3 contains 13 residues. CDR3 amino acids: CASKSASGNTIYF. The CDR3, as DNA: TGTGCCAGCAAGAGTGCCTCTGGAAACACCATATATTTT.

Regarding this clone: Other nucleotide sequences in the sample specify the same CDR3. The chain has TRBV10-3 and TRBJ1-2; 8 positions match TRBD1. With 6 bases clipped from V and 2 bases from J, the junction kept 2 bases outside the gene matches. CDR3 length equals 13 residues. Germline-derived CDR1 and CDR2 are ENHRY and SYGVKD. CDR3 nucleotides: TGTGCCATCAGCGGGACAGGAAACTATGGCTACACCTTC. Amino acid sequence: CAISGTGNYGYTF.

The CDR3 protein is CASSRDSRPQESKLFF. CDR3 DNA: TGCGCCAGCAGCCGGGACAGCCGTCCTCAGGAGTCAAAACTGTTTTTT. The rearrangement uses TRBV5-1 and TRBJ1-4, with 7 nucleotides matching TRBD1. The CDR3 loop spans 16 amino acids. The germline V gene has CDR1 SGHRS and CDR2 YFSETQ. J gave up 10 bases and V 4 bases, and 16 bases lay outside the gene matches.

The CDR3 nucleotides are TGTGCCAGTACCGATCCCCGGGGACAGCTCCTTCTGAACACTGAAGCTTTCTTT. As protein: CASTDPRGQLLLNTEAFF. The rearrangement uses TRBV19 and TRBJ1-1; 7 nucleotides line up with TRBD1. Germline values: CDR1 LNHDA, CDR2 SQIVND (reference sequence). Unmatched junction bases numbered 17, after V lost 7 bases and J lost 0 bases. The CDR3 runs 18 residues.

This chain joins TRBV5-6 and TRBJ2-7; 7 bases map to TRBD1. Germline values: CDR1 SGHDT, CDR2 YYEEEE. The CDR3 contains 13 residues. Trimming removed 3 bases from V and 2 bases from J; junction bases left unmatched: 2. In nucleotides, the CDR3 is TGTGCCAGCAGCTACAGGGGAGCCTACGAGCAGTACTTC. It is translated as CASSYRGAYEQYF. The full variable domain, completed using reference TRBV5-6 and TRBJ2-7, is DAGVTQSPTHLIKTRGQQVTLRCSPKSGHDTVSWYQQALGQGPQFIFQYYEEEERQRGNFPDRFSGHQFPNYSSELNVNALLLGDSALYLCASSYRGAYEQYFGPGTRLTVT.

The CDR3 here is CAWNRGQGIYGYTF. In DNA form, the CDR3 reads TGTGCCTGGAACCGAGGACAGGGGATTTACGGCTACACCTTC. V is TRBV30 and J is TRBJ1-2; TRBD1 agrees at 9 bases. CDR1 is GTSNPN, CDR2 SVGIG, per germline (reference sequence). The CDR3 has 14 residues. The V gene end was trimmed by 4 bases and the J gene end by 8 bases; junction bases not matched to a gene: 11. The variable domain in full, with the rest retrieved from reference TRBV30 and TRBJ1-2, is SQTIHQWPATLVQPVGSPLSLECTVEGTSNPNLYWYRQAAGRGLQLLFYSVGIGQISSEVPQNLSASRPQDRQFILSSKKLLLSDSGFYLCAWNRGQGIYGYTFGSGTRLTVV.

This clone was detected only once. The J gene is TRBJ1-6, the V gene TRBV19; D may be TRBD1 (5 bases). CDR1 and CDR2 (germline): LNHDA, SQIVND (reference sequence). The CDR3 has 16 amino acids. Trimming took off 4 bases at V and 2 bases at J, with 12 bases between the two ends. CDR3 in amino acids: CASSRGGMTYNSPLHF. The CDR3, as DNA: TGTGCCAGTAGTAGGGGGGGGATGACCTATAATTCACCCCTCCACTTT.

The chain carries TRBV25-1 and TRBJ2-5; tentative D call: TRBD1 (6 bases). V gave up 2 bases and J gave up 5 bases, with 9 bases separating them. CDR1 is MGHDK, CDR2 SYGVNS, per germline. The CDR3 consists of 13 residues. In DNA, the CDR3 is TGTGCCAGCAGTGAAGGGGGCTTGGAGACCCAGTACTTC. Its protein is CASSEGGLETQYF.